This T cell receptor (beta chain) was retrieved from a study of T cells in Graves' hyperthyroidism and ophthalmopathy. Study outcomes and limitations: Stable hyperthyroidism was separated from ophthalmopathy by a model based on 13 V-J features. The model foresaw ophthalmopathy a median around 6.4 months prior to onset.

On this clonotype itself: Its antigen is not known.

What was amplified from RNA transcripts were TCR beta CDR3 regions. Primed by the HTBI set, a first-round RT-PCR was run on the TCR CDR3. TCRdb recomputed calls from the multiplex PCR reads with MiXCR, one row per CDR3 protein. The sample consists of about 270,000 distinct CDR3 sequences, roughly 22% of them appearing once. With 0 bases clipped from V and 8 bases from J, the junction kept 9 bases outside the gene matches. CDR1 DFQATT and CDR2 SNEGSKA come from the germline V gene (reference sequence). The CDR3 covers 15 residues. The chain couples TRBV20-1 to TRBJ2-1; TRBD2 matches 8 bases. The sequence came from a man younger than 40 with Graves' ophthalmopathy. Sequencing was performed on blood. The CDR3 region has the DNA TGCAGTGCTAGAGATCCAAGCGGGAGTGGGTATGAGCAGTTCTTC. Translated, it gives CSARDPSGSGYEQFF.